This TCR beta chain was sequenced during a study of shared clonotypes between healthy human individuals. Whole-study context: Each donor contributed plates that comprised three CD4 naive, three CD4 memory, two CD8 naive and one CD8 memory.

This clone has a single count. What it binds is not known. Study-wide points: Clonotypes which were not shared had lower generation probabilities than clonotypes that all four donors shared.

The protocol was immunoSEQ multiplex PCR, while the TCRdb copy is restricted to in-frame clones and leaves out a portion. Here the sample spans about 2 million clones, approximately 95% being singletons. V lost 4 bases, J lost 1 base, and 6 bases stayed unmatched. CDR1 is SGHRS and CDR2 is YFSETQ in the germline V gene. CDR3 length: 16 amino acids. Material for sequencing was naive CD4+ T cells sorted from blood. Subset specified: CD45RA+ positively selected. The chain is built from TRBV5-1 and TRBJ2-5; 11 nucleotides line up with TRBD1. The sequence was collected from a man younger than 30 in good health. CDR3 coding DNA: TGCGCCAGCAGCCTCGGACAGGGGGCGTTCCAAGAGACCCAGTACTTC. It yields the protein CASSLGQGAFQETQYF. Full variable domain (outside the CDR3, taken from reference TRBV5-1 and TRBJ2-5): KAGVTQTPRYLIKTRGQQVTLSCSPISGHRSVSWYQQTPGQGLQFLFEYFSETQRNKGNFPGRFSGRQFSNSRSEMNVSTLELGDSALYLCASSLGQGAFQETQYFGPGTRLLVL.